This T cell receptor beta chain was sequenced during a study of beta chain features in type 1 diabetes. The study, taken as a whole, reports: Researchers reported that naive, central memory and Treg TCRB repertoires appeared more similar in patients than in healthy donors.

This clone was observed many times. Antigen: not known. Expressed TCRB transcripts were sequenced because the isolated RNA had all been reverse transcribed beforehand. Data came from immunoSEQ multiplex PCR; TCRdb stores just in-frame clones and leaves some out. The sample records some 150,000 clones, around 7% being singletons. With V trimmed by 6 bases and J by 6 bases, 6 bases remained unmatched. Germline-derived CDR1 and CDR2 are MNHNS and SASEGT. The CDR3 spans 14 residues. This TCR came from a woman in her twenties or thirties in good health. The rearrangement joins TRBV6-1 to TRBJ2-7, with 12 bases identical to TRBD2. The sequencing sample was made of central memory CD4+ T cells from blood. CDR3 in amino acids: CASSRTSGTGEQYF. In nucleotides, the CDR3 is TGTGCCAGCAGCCGGACTAGCGGGACGGGCGAGCAGTACTTC.